This TCR beta chain appears in the sequencing data of a study of T cell responses to AZD1222 COVID-19 vaccine. Study findings and constraints: Close to half of all spike-specific TCRs reportedly target regions of the variants that are unmutated.

CDR3 length: 11 residues. Germline V gives CDR1 DFQATT, CDR2 SNEGSKA (reference sequence). Using immunoSEQ multiplex PCR, the repertoire was profiled, and TCRdb retains in-frame clones only, with some absent. The sample yields some 120,000 clones, less than 95% seen once. Details on this clone: As yet, its antigen is unknown.

The source is an adult in good health. The rearrangement uses TRBV20-1 and TRBJ2-1; TRBD1 aligns across 9 bases. The sample consisted of peripheral blood, taken on day 0 of AZD1222 vaccination. CDR3 loop: CSKQGANEQFF. Here the CDR3 DNA reads TGCAGCAAACAGGGGGCGAATGAGCAGTTCTTC.